This record looks at one TCR beta chain sequence and its context. The CDR3 is made up of 15 amino acids. Germline trimming cut 7 bases from V and 4 bases from J; bases unmatched to any gene: 8. The data originate from a study of CD8 T cells in Susac syndrome. RNA amounts of about 0.5 to 1 ug underwent reverse transcription with random hexamers. The method of amplification for TCR beta CDR3 was immunoSEQ multiplex PCR, covering 54 Vbeta and 13 Jbeta. TCRdb reprocessed the immunoSEQ multiplex PCR reads via MiXCR and lists one record per CDR3 protein. The table records about 76,000 distinct CDR3 sequences, 85% to 95% of them present only once.

The TCR originated in a human donor with Susac syndrome. The genes are TRBV12-3 or TRBV12-4 and TRBJ2-7, with TRBD1 matching 12 bases. The specimen sequenced was CD8+ T cells from PBMCs. The CDR3 loop is CASMDGGQGAYEQYF. Here the CDR3 DNA reads TGTGCCAGCATGGACGGGGGACAGGGGGCTTACGAGCAGTACTTC.